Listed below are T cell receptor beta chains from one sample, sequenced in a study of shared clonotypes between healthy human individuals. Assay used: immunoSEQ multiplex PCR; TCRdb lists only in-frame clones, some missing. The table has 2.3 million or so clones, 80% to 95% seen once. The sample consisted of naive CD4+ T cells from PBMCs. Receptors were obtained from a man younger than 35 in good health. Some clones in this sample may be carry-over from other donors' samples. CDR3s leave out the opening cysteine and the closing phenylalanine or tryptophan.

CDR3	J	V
ASSQFPRGPDTQY	TRBJ2-3	TRBV4-1
ASSPWTSGRVLYNEQF	TRBJ2-1	TRBV27
AISELRTSGTEAF	TRBJ1-1	TRBV10-3
ASSWGDGTGELF	TRBJ2-2	TRBV5-1
ASSLAGPGEQF	TRBJ2-1	TRBV5-4
ASSLSSGKYNEQF	TRBJ2-1	TRBV27
ASSPGGRRNTEAF	TRBJ1-1	TRBV27
ASSDPHRDEQY	TRBJ2-7	TRBV10-1
ASSVGRDNQGTQY	TRBJ2-3	TRBV9
ASSLGSGQVRYEQY	TRBJ2-7	TRBV5-1
ASSLRPKAAGELF	TRBJ2-2	TRBV7-3
ASRRVGNQETQY	TRBJ2-5	TRBV27
ASSLGTSGEGWQY	TRBJ2-7	TRBV7-6
ASSERPRGTDTQY	TRBJ2-3	TRBV2
ASSQGAGGDSDTQY	TRBJ2-3	TRBV4-1
ASSPTNSYEQY	TRBJ2-7	TRBV18
ASTGQTDQETQY	TRBJ2-5	TRBV2
ASSPRIWRETQY	TRBJ2-5	TRBV7-2
ASIAMNTEAF	TRBJ1-1	TRBV28
ASSLPGQGGGYT	TRBJ1-2	TRBV5-1
ASSYGGGQGNYGYT	TRBJ1-2	TRBV28
ASSPQGASTEAF	TRBJ1-1	TRBV7-2
ASSLERDLYNEQF	TRBJ2-1	TRBV7-9
ASSRMTGAGNSPLH	TRBJ1-6	TRBV5-6
ASSLSRAQGGTEAF	TRBJ1-1	TRBV7-9
ASSLGRVRSYNEQF	TRBJ2-1	TRBV11-2
ASSQPGGGAGELF	TRBJ2-2	TRBV11-2
ASSIFDRGDEKLF	TRBJ1-4	TRBV5-6
SGAETGRTEAF	TRBJ1-1	TRBV29-1
ASSQRDVTSTDTQY	TRBJ2-3	TRBV4-1
ASSLRPKREGLNEQF	TRBJ2-1	TRBV27
ASSQIRTGQIDYGYT	TRBJ1-2	TRBV11-2
ASSLVIGGALNEQF	TRBJ2-1	TRBV5-1
ASSFWTSGGVTGELF	TRBJ2-2	TRBV27
ASSGGTGISNQPQH	TRBJ1-5	TRBV6-1
ASSQGGRSNEKLF	TRBJ1-4	TRBV4-3
ASSSWDGINQPQH	TRBJ1-5	TRBV5-6
ASNQLAKQF	TRBJ2-1	TRBV2
ASSLEGTFSHEQY	TRBJ2-7	TRBV5-1
ASRVAGVYNEQF	TRBJ2-1	TRBV5-1
SVKGRTYEQY	TRBJ2-7	TRBV29-1
ASCPGQGAIEQY	TRBJ2-7	TRBV19
ASSSQATLNTGELF	TRBJ2-2	TRBV28
ASSLGTSGWVEETQY	TRBJ2-5	TRBV28
ASSVGGTSGNTIY	TRBJ1-3	TRBV9